The clone carrying this TCR beta chain was seen a handful of times. TCRdb re-called the PCR reads with MiXCR, one entry per CDR3 protein. The sample shows under 600,000 distinct CDR3 sequences, about 25% of them seen only once. The data were obtained in a study of molecular identifiers for immune sequencing clone quantification. Trimming pared 9 bases from V and 4 bases from J, leaving 24 bases between. The V gene's germline CDR1 is KGHDR and CDR2 SFDVKD. The CDR3 loop spans 17 amino acids. V is TRBV24-1 and J is TRBJ2-1; perhaps D is TRBD1 or TRBD2 (5 bases each). The sequenced sample consisted of naive CD8+ T cells from blood, with Jurkat cell RNA spiked in. Subset defined: FACS-sorted CD8+CD4-CCR7+CD45RA+ naive T cells. The clonotype was recovered from a human donor in good health. Some libraries in this study had Jurkat cell RNA spiked in. Written as DNA, the CDR3 is TGTGCCACCTCTCAACCCAATTGGTCGGGACCTTACAATGAGCAGTTCTTC. This sequence encodes CATSQPNWSGPYNEQFF.